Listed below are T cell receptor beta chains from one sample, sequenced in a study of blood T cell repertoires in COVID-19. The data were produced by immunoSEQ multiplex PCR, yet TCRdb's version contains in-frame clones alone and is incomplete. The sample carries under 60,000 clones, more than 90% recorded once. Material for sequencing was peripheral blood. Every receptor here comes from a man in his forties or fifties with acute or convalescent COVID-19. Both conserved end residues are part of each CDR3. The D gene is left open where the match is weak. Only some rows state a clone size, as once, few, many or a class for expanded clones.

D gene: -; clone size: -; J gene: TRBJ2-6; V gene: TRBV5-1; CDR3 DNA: TGCGCCAGCAGCTTTGGACAGCCAACTGGGGCCAACGTCCTGACTTTC; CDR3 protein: CASSFGQPTGANVLTF
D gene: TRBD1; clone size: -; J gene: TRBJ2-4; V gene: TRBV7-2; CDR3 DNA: TGTGCCAGCAGCTCTACAGGGGGCTGGGGCATTCAGTACTTC; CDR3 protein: CASSSTGGWGIQYF
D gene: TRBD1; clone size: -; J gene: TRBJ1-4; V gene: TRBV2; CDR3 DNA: TGTGCCAGCAGTCGGGACAGATCGACTAATGAAAAACTGTTTTTT; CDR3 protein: CASSRDRSTNEKLFF
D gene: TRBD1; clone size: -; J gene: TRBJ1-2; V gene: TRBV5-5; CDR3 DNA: TGTGCCAGCAGCTTGGGGACAGGGGCGTGGGGCTACACCTTC; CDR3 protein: CASSLGTGAWGYTF
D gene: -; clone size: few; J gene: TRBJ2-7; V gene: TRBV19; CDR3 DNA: TGTGCCAGTAGTTCCTACTCCTACGAGCAGTACTTC; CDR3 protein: CASSSYSYEQYF
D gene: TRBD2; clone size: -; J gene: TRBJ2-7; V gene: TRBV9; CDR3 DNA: TGTGCCAGCAGCTCAGGACTAGCGGGAGTCGAGCAGTACTTC; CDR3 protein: CASSSGLAGVEQYF
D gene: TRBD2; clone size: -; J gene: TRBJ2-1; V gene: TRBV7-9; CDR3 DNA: TGTGCCAGCAGTCCACTAGCGGGAGGGCCGGTTGAGCAGTTCTTC; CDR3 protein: CASSPLAGGPVEQFF
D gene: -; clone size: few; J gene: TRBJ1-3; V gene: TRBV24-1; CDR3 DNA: TGTGCCACCAGTGGCGTACCTGGAAACACCATATATTTT; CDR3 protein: CATSGVPGNTIYF
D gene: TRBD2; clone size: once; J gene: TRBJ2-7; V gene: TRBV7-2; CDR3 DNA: TGTGCCAGCAGCTTCGCTAGCGGGACTCGTGAGCGGCAGTACTTC; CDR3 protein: CASSFASGTRERQYF
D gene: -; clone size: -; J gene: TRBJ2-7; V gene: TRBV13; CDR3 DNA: TGTGCCAGCAGCCCCCGGGGTAGCGGCATTCAGCAGTACTTC; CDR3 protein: CASSPRGSGIQQYF
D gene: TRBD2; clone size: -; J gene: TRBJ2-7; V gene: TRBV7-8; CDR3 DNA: TGTGCCAGCAGCTTAGGCCCTAGCGGGGGGATTTCGCAGCAGTACTTC; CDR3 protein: CASSLGPSGGISQQYF
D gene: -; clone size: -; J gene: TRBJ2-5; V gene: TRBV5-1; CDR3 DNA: TGCGCCAGCAGCTGGGGGGACGGGCCCAAAGAGACCCAGTACTTC; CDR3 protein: CASSWGDGPKETQYF
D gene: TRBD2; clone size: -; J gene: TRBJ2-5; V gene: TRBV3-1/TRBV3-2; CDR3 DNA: TGTGCCAGCAGCATAGTCACCGGGACTAGCGGGAGTGGAGAGACCCAGTACTTC; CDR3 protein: CASSIVTGTSGSGETQYF
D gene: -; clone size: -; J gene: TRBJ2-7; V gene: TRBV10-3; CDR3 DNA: TGTGCCATCCTAAAGTCAGGTGGCGAGCAGTACTTC; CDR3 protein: CAILKSGGEQYF
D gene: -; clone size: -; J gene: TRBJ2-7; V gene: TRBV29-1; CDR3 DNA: TGCAGCGTTAAAGACACCAGCTACGAGCAGTACTTC; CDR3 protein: CSVKDTSYEQYF
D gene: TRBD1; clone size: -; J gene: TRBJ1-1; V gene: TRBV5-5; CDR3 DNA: TGTGCCAGCAGCTTAACAGGGGGCAGGAACACTGAAGCTTTCTTT; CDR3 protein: CASSLTGGRNTEAFF
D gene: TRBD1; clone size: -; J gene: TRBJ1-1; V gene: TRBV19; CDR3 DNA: TGTGCCAGTAGTCCAAGACAGGGGGTCTTCACTGAAGCTTTCTTT; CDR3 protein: CASSPRQGVFTEAFF
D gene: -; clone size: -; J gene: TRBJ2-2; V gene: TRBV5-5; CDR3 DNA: TGTGCCAGCAGCCCCACCGTTCACAGATACATCGGCACCGGGGAGCTGTTTTTT; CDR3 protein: CASSPTVHRYIGTGELFF
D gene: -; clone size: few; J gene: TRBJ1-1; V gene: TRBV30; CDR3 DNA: TGTGCCCGAGAGCTCCAAAACACTGAAGCTTTCTTT; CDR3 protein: CARELQNTEAFF
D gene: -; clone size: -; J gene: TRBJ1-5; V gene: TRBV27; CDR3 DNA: TGTGCCAGCAGTTTATTCCAGGGGTATCAGCCCCAGCATTTT; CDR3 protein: CASSLFQGYQPQHF
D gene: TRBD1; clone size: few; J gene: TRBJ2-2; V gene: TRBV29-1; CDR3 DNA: TGCAGCGTTGAAGATCGGGGGACAGGGAAGACCGGGGAGCTGTTTTTT; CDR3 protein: CSVEDRGTGKTGELFF
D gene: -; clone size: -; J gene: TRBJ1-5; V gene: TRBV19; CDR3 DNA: TGTGCCAGTAGTCCCCCAGTCCGCTCTTCTTGGCCCCAGCATTTT; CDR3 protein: CASSPPVRSSWPQHF
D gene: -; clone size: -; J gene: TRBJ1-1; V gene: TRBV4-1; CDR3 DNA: TGCGCCAGCAGGGAAGGCGGGGAGAACACTGAAGCTTTCTTT; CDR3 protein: CASREGGENTEAFF
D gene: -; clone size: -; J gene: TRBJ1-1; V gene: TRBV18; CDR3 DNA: TGTGCCAGCTCACGACAGACTGAAGCTTTCTTT; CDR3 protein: CASSRQTEAFF
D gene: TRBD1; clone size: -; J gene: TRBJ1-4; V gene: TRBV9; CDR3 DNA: TGTGCCAGCAGCCCGCGGACAGGGACTAATGAAAAACTGTTTTTT; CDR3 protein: CASSPRTGTNEKLFF
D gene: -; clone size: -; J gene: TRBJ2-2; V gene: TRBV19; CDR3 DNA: TGTGCCAGTAGTTCTGGGGGCAAGGGCACCGGGGAGCTGTTTTTT; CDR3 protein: CASSSGGKGTGELFF
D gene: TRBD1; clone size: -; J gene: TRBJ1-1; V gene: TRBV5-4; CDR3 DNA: TGTGCCAGCAGCCGGGACAGATTCCGGGGAAACACTGAAGCTTTCTTT; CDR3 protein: CASSRDRFRGNTEAFF
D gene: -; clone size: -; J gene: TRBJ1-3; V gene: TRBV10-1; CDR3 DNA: TGCGCCAGCAGTGACTACTCTGGAAACACCATATATTTT; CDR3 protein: CASSDYSGNTIYF
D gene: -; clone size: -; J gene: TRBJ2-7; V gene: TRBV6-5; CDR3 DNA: TGTGCCAGCAGTTACGGGCTCCACTCCTACGAGCAGTACTTC; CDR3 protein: CASSYGLHSYEQYF
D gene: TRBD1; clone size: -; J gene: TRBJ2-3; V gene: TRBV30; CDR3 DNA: TGTGCCTGGAGTGCTGGGACAGTGCGCACAGATACGCAGTATTTT; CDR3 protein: CAWSAGTVRTDTQYF
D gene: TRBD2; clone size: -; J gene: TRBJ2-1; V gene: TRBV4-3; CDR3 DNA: TGCGCCAGCAGCCCGCGTCGGGAGGCCTCCTCCTACAATGAGCAGTTCTTC; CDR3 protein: CASSPRREASSYNEQFF
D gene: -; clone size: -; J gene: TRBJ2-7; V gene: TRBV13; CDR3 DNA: TGTGCCAGCAGCATTGCGAGAAAGGACATCCTAACCTACGAGCAGTACTTC; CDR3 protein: CASSIARKDILTYEQYF
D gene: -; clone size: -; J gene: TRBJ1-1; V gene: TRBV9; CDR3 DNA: TGTGCCAGCAGCGCGACAGCCAAGAACACTGAAGCTTTCTTT; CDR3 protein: CASSATAKNTEAFF
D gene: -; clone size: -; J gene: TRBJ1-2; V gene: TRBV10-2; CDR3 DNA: TGCGCCAGCAGCCTACGGGATTTCCACGGCTACACCTTC; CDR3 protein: CASSLRDFHGYTF
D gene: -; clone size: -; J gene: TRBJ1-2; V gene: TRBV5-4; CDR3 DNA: TGTGCCAGCAGGTATGCCGGGACACCAGACTATGGCTACACCTTC; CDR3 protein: CASRYAGTPDYGYTF
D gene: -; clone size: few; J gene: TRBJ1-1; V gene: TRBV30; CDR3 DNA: TGTGCCTGGAGTGAAGACACGAACACTGAAGCTTTCTTT; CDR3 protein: CAWSEDTNTEAFF
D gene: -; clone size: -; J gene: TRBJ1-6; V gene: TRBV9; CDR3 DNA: TGTGCCAGCAGCGTGGAAGGTGGGAGCTCCAGCCCCCTCCACTTT; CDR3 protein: CASSVEGGSSSPLHF
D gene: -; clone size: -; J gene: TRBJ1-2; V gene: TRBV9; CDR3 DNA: TGTGCCAGCAGCGTAGAAATGACAGGTTATGGCTACACCTTC; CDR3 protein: CASSVEMTGYGYTF
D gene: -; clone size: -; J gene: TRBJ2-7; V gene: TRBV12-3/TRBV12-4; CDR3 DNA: TGTGCCAGCAGTTTGGGCCACGAGCAGTACTTC; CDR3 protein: CASSLGHEQYF
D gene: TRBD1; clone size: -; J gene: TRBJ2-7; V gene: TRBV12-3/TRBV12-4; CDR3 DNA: TGTGCCAGCACCATGGGACAGGGCTACGAGCAGTACTTC; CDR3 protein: CASTMGQGYEQYF
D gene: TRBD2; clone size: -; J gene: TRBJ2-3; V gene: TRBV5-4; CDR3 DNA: TGTGCCAGCAACTTGGAGCGAGCGGGACTCCAGAGCGGTACGCAGTATTTT; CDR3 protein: CASNLERAGLQSGTQYF
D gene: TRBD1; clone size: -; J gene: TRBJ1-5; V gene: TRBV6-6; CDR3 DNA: TGTGCCAGCAGCCGGACAGGCCGAGGTTGGCCCCAGCATTTT; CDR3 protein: CASSRTGRGWPQHF